The 10 T cell receptor beta chains in this list originate from one sample, sequenced in a study of Graves' ophthalmopathy and Graves' hyperthyroidism. The authors amplified TCR beta CDR3 regions, and they did so from RNA transcripts for repertoire sequencing. Following a first-round RT-PCR that used HTBI primers, a second-round multiplex PCR was carried out. TCRdb processed the multiplex PCR reads anew with MiXCR; each CDR3 protein has one entry. The table shows approximately 1.2 million distinct CDR3 sequences, with less than 45% occurring only once. Material for sequencing was peripheral blood or thyroid tissue (not recorded which). These receptors came from an adult man with Graves' hyperthyroidism.

Ten or more counts support this clonotype. The gene calls are TRBV7-9 and TRBJ1-2; D ambiguous. The germline gives CDR1 SEHNR, CDR2 FQNEAQ (reference sequence). V lost 3 bases and J 8 bases, leaving 19 bases between the germline ends. CDR3 size: 15 residues. The CDR3 bases are TGTGCCAGCAGCTTCGACGCGCTGGTTAGTATCGGCTACACCTTC. Its protein product is CASSFDALVSIGYTF.

There are many counts of this clonotype. The chain carries TRBV19 and TRBJ1-2, with TRBD1 identical over 8 bases. The CDR3 is 15 amino acids. From germline, CDR1 is LNHDA and CDR2 SQIVND (reference sequence). J lost 4 bases, V lost 0 bases, and 4 bases had no gene match. The DNA of the CDR3 is TGTGCCAGTAGTATAGATGGGGACAGGAGCTATGGCTACACCTTC. This translates into CASSIDGDRSYGYTF.

About this clonotype: At one end, the junction sequence differs from germline, possibly due to a read error. The V and J genes are TRBV11-2 and TRBJ2-5; no clear D. Near its end, the DNA agrees better with TRBJ2-1, so the J call may be wrong. Germline CDR1 is SGHAT and CDR2 is FQNNGV. The CDR3 contains 12 residues. CDR3 DNA sequence: TGCGCCAGCAGCCACGCATACAATGAGCAGTTCTTC. The encoded protein is CASSHAYNEQFF.

The chain employs TRBV6-2 or TRBV6-3 and TRBJ2-5; weak D call: TRBD2 (5 bases). The CDR3 covers 15 residues. Deletions cut 9 bases from V and 5 bases from J, with 22 bases between. CDR1 is MNHEY, CDR2 SVGEGT, per germline. CDR3 in amino acids: CASGAVLRGLETQYF. In nucleotides, the CDR3 is TGTGCCAGTGGAGCGGTCTTACGAGGTTTGGAGACCCAGTACTTC.

This clonotype has ten or more counts. V gene TRBV11-2 combines with J gene TRBJ2-2; 8 nucleotides align to TRBD1. The CDR3 runs 15 residues. Per the germline V gene, CDR1 is SGHAT and CDR2 is FQNNGV. Losses at the gene ends were 1 base for V and 6 bases for J; bases not matched to a gene: 4. The CDR3 DNA reads TGTGCCAGCAGCTTAGGGACAGGGCACGCCGGGGAGCTGTTTTTT. Protein product: CASSLGTGHAGELFF. The variable domain in full, completed from reference TRBV11-2 and TRBJ2-2, reads EAGVAQSPRYKIIEKRQSVAFWCNPISGHATLYWYQQILGQGPKLLIQFQNNGVVDDSQLPKDRFSAERLKGVDSTLKIQPAKLEDSAVYLCASSLGTGHAGELFFGEGSRLTVL.

This clonotype has more than one count but fewer than ten. This sequence joins TRBV5-1 and TRBJ2-7, with TRBD1 matching 11 bases. The CDR3 has 17 residues. In germline, CDR1 is SGHRS, CDR2 YFSETQ. J lost 2 bases, V lost 0 bases, and 7 bases had no gene match. In DNA, the CDR3 is TGCGCCAGCAGCTTGGCCCGGACAGGGGGCCTGACCTACGAGCAGTACTTC. Its translation is CASSLARTGGLTYEQYF.

V usage is TRBV27 and J usage is TRBJ2-6; D unclear. The CDR3 length is 14 residues. The V gene's germline CDR1 is MNHEY and CDR2 SMNVEV (reference sequence). V dropped 8 bases and J dropped 0 bases, with 8 bases sitting between them. The CDR3 DNA reads TGTGCCAGCGGTATACGCTCTGGGGCCAACGTCCTGACTTTC. It encodes CASGIRSGANVLTF.

This clonotype turned up a few times. The chain combines TRBV2 with TRBJ2-5; 8 bases are a match to TRBD2. Per the germline V gene, CDR1 is SNHLY and CDR2 is FYNNEI. This CDR3 has 15 residues. Trimming at V came to 3 bases and at J to 4 bases, leaving 7 bases not matched to a gene. This CDR3 is CASSDRGAGVETQYF. CDR3 nucleotide sequence: TGTGCCAGCAGTGATAGGGGAGCGGGAGTAGAGACCCAGTACTTC.

In the case of this clonotype: The junction differs from germline at one of its ends, possibly a read error. The chain has TRBV10-2 and TRBJ2-7; 9 bases line up with TRBD2. The CDR3 extends over 15 amino acids. Germline CDR1 is WSHSY and CDR2 is SAAADI. In nucleotides, the CDR3 is TGTGCCATCAGTGATATTGGCGGGAGGGCCTACGAGCAGTACTTC. Protein: CAISDIGGRAYEQYF.

The chain has TRBV7-9 and TRBJ1-2; TRBD1 matches at 8 bases. CDR1 is SEHNR and CDR2 is FQNEAQ in the germline V gene (reference sequence). The V segment lost 1 base and the J segment 5 bases; nucleotides outside the gene matches: 12. This CDR3 is 17 amino acids long. CDR3 DNA sequence: TGTGCCAGCAGCTTAGGAGGGGCCGGGACAGGCTGGTATGGCTACACCTTC. Protein product: CASSLGGAGTGWYGYTF.